The 6 T cell receptor beta chains below come from one sample, sequenced in a study of T cells in Graves' hyperthyroidism and ophthalmopathy. Amplification targeted TCR beta CDR3 regions from RNA transcripts. The HTBI primer set was used in a first-round RT-PCR of the TCR CDR3. TCRdb used MiXCR to reprocess the multiplex PCR reads, holding one entry per CDR3 protein. The data hold hundreds of thousands of distinct CDR3 sequences, with roughly 15% observed a single time. The sequencing sample was made of blood. The receptors stem from a woman aged 45-65 years with Graves' ophthalmopathy.

CDR3 nucleotides: TGTGCCAGTAGTGACACCGGGACTAGAAACACAGATACGCAGTATTTT. Residues: CASSDTGTRNTDTQYF. The V call is TRBV19, the J call TRBJ2-3; 8 bases match TRBD2. This CDR3 has 16 amino acids. Germline assignment: CDR1 LNHDA and CDR2 SQIVND (reference sequence). Trimming at V came to 5 bases and at J to 2 bases, leaving 9 bases not matched to a gene.

The chain is built from TRBV6-1 and TRBJ2-1, with TRBD2 matching over 11 bases. Germline V gives CDR1 MNHNS, CDR2 SASEGT. This CDR3 contains 15 residues. Germline trimming cut 5 bases from V and 9 bases from J; bases unmatched to any gene: 9. The CDR3 nucleotides read TGTGCCAGCAGTAAAAGTCTAGCGGGAGGTCGTGAGCAGTTCTTC. Its translation: CASSKSLAGGREQFF.

This clonotype occurred many times. The chain carries TRBV11-2 and TRBJ2-5; TRBD2 matches at 12 bases. V was clipped by 5 bases and J by 5 bases; unmatched bases: 15. This CDR3 has 18 residues. Germline V gene data show CDR1 as SGHAT and CDR2 as FQNNGV. CDR3: CASSPVGLAGRLGETQYF. CDR3 DNA sequence: TGTGCCAGCAGCCCAGTCGGACTAGCGGGAAGGTTAGGGGAGACCCAGTACTTC.

The table lists this clonotype with many counts. The chain carries TRBV20-1 and TRBJ2-3, with TRBD2 identical over 8 bases. Germline V gene sequence: CDR1 DFQATT, CDR2 SNEGSKA (reference sequence). The CDR3 is 14 residues long. V shed 6 bases, J shed 7 bases, and the junction held 12 bases outside the gene matches. The CDR3 loop is CSAPRPGLGNTQYF. In DNA form, the CDR3 reads TGCAGTGCGCCGAGGCCGGGACTAGGAAATACGCAGTATTTT.

Many counts were recorded for this clonotype. This chain connects TRBV11-2 to TRBJ1-1; the D is unclear. This CDR3 region has 16 residues. Trimming took 0 bases from V and 3 from J, leaving 14 bases between them. Germline V gene data show CDR1 as SGHAT and CDR2 as FQNNGV. CDR3 sequence: CASSLDFAQRDTEAFF. The DNA of the CDR3 is TGTGCCAGCAGCTTAGATTTCGCGCAAAGGGACACTGAAGCTTTCTTT.

This clonotype appeared a few times. The V and J genes are TRBV19 and TRBJ1-1; the D gene is possibly TRBD1 (6 bases). Trimming removed 4 bases at V and 5 bases at J, with 14 bases between. CDR3 length equals 14 residues. Germline-derived CDR1 and CDR2 are LNHDA and SQIVND (reference sequence). CDR3 nucleotide sequence: TGTGCCAGTAGTAAGGGCAGGGGTGGTACTGAAGCTTTCTTT. This translates into CASSKGRGGTEAFF. The variable domain in full, completed from reference TRBV19 and TRBJ1-1, reads DGGITQSPKYLFRKEGQNVTLSCEQNLNHDAMYWYRQDPGQGLRLIYYSQIVNDFQKGDIAEGYSVSREKKESFPLTVTSAQKNPTAFYLCASSKGRGGTEAFFGQGTRLTVV.